This note documents a single T cell receptor (beta chain) sequence. The data are from a study of shared T cell receptors in the human thymus. The assay was immunoSEQ multiplex PCR, and TCRdb's table has in-frame clones only and misses some. Of 700,000 or so clones listed, approximately 85% are singletons. The sample also formed part of further work on human thymus T cells. That report adds: Donation came from healthy Finnish infants having corrective surgery for congenital heart defects. Corrective heart surgery yielded the resections from which the thymus tissue came. Seemingly biased V and J gene usage marked thymic and blood repertoires. Thymic repertoires overlap heavily among unrelated individuals, related research has reported.

The material sequenced was thymocytes. The source is a girl under two years old with a congenital heart defect.

The chain's CDR3 is CATSLGVEQETQYF. The CDR3 DNA is TGTGCCACCAGCCTGGGTGTGGAGCAAGAGACCCAGTACTTC. The rearrangement uses TRBV15 and TRBJ2-5, with D hard to call. This CDR3 region has 14 residues. Germline CDR1 and CDR2: LNHNV and YYDKDF (reference sequence). V was pared by 5 bases and J by 2 bases, with 12 bases between.